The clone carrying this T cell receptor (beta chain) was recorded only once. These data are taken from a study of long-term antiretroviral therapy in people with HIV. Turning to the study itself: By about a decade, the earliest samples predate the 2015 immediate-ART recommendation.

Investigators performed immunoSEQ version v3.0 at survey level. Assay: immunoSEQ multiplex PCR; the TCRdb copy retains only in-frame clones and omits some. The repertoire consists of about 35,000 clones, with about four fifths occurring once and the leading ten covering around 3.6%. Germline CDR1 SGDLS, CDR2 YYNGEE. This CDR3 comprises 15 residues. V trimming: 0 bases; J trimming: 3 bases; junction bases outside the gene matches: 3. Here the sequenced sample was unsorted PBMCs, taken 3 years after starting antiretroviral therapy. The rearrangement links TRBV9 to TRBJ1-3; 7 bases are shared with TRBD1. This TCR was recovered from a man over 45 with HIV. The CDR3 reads CASSVGRGGGNTIYF. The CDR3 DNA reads TGTGCCAGCAGCGTAGGCAGGGGGGGTGGAAACACCATATATTTT. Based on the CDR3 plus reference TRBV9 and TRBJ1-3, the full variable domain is DSGVTQTPKHLITATGQRVTLRCSPRSGDLSVYWYQQSLDQGLQFLIQYYNGEERAKGNILERFSAQQFPDLHSELNLSSLELGDSALYFCASSVGRGGGNTIYFGEGSWLTVV.